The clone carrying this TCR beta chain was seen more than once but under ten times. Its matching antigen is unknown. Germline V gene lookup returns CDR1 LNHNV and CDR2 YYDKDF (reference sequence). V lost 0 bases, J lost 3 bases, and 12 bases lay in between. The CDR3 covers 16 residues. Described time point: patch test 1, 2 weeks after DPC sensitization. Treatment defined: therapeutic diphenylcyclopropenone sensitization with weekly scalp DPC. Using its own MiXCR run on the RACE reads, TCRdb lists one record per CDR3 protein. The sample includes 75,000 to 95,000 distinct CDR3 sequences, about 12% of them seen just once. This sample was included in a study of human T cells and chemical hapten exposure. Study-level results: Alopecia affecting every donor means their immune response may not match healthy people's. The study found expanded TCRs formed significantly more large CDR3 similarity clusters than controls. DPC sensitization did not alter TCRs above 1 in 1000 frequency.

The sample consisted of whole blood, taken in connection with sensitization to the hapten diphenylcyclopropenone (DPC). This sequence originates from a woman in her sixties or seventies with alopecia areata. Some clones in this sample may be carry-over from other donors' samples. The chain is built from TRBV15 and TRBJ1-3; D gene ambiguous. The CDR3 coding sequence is TGTGCCACCAGCAGAGATGTGGGAGTCGTTGGAAACACCATATATTTT. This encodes CATSRDVGVVGNTIYF.